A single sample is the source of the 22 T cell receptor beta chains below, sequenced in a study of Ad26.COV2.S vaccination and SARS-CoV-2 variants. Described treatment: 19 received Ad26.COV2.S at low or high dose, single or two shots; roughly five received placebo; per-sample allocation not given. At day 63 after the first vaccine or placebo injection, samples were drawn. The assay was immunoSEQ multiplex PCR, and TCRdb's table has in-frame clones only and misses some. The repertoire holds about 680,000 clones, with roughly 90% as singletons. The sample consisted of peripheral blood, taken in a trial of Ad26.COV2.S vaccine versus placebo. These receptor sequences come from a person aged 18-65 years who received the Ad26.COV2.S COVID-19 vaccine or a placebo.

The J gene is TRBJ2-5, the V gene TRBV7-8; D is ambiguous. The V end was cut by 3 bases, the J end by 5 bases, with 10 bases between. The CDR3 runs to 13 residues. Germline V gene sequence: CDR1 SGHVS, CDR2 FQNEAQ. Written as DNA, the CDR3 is TGTGCCAGCAGCTTTACGGAATGGGAGACCCAGTACTTC. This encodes CASSFTEWETQYF.

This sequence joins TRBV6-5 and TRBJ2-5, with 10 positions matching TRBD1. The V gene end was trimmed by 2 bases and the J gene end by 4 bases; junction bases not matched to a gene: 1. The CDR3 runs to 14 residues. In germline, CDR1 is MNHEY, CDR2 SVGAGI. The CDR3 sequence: CASSYGTGVETQYF. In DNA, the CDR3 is TGTGCCAGCAGTTACGGGACAGGGGTAGAGACCCAGTACTTC.

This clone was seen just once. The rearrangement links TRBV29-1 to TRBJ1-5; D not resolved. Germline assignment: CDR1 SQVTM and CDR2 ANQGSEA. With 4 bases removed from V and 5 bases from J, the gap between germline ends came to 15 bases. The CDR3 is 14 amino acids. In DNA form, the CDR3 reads TGCAGCGTTGTTGGTAGCAGTGCGGATCAGCCCCAGCATTTT. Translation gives CSVVGSSADQPQHF. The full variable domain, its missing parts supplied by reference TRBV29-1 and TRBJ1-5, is SAVISQKPSRDICQRGTSLTIQCQVDSQVTMMFWYRQQPGQSLTLIATANQGSEATYESGFVIDKFPISRPNLTFSTLTVSNMSPEDSSIYLCSVVGSSADQPQHFGDGTRLSIL.

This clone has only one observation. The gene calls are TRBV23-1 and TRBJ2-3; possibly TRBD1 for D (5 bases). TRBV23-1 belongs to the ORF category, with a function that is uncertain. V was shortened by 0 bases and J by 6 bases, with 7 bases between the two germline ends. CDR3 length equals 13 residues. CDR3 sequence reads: CASSQSQGDTQYF. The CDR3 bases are TGCGCCAGCAGTCAATCTCAGGGCGATACGCAGTATTTT.

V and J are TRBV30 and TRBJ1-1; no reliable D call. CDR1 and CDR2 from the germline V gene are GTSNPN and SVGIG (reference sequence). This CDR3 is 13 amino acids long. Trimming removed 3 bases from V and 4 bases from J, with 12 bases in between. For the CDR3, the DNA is TGTGCCTGGAGAAGGGATTGGGGCACTGAAGCTTTCTTT. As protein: CAWRRDWGTEAFF.

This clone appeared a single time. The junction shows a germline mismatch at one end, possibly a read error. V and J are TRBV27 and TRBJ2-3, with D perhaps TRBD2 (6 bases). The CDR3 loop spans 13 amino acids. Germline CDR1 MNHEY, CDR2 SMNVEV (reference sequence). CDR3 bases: TGTGCCAGCAGTGCCCTAGATCCGGGACTGGAGAATTTT. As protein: CASSALDPGLENF.

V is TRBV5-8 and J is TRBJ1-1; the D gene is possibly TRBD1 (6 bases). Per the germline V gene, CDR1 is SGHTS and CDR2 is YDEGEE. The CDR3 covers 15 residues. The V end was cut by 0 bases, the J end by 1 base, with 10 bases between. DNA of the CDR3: TGTGCCAGCAGCTTGGGATGGACAGCGAACACTGAAGCTTTCTTT. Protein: CASSLGWTANTEAFF.

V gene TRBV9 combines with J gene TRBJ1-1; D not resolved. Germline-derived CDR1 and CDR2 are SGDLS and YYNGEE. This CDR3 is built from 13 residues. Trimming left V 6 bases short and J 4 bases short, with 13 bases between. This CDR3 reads CASTGPVSTEAFF. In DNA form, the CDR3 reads TGTGCCAGCACCGGACCCGTGTCCACTGAAGCTTTCTTT.

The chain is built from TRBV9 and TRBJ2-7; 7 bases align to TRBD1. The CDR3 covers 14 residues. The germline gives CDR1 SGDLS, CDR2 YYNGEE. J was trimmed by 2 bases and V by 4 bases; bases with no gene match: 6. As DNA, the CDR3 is TGTGCCAGCAGCCCGGGACAGCTTCCCTACGAGCAGTACTTC. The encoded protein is CASSPGQLPYEQYF.

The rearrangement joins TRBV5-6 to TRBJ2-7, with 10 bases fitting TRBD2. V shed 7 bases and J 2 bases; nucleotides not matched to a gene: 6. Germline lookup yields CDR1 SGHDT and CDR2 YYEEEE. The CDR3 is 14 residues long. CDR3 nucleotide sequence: TGTGCCAGCTCCCTAGCGGGGGTCCCCTACGAGCAGTACTTC. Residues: CASSLAGVPYEQYF.

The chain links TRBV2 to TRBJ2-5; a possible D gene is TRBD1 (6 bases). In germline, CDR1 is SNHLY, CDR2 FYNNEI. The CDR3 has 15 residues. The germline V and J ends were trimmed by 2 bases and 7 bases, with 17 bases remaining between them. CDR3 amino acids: CASSELKGGGRTQYF. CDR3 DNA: TGTGCCAGCAGTGAATTGAAGGGTGGGGGCCGGACCCAGTACTTC.

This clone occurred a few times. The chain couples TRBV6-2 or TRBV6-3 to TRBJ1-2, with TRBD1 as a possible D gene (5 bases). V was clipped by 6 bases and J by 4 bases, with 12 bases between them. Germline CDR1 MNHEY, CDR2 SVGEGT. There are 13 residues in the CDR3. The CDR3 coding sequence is TGTGCCAGCAGCACGCCAAGGGGCTATGGCTACACCTTC. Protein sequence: CASSTPRGYGYTF.

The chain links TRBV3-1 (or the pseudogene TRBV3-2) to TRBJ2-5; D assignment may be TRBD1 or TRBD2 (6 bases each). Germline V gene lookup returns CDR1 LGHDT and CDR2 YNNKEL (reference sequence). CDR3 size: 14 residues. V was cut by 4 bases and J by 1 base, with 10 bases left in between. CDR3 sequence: CASSPPGAQETQYF. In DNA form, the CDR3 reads TGTGCCAGCAGCCCCCCGGGGGCCCAAGAGACCCAGTACTTC.

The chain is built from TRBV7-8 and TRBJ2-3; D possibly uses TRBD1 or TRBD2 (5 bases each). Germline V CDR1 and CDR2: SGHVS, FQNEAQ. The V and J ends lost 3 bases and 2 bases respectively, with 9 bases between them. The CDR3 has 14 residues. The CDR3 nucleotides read TGTGCCAGCAGCTTTGGGGGAACCACAGATACGCAGTATTTT. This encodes CASSFGGTTDTQYF.

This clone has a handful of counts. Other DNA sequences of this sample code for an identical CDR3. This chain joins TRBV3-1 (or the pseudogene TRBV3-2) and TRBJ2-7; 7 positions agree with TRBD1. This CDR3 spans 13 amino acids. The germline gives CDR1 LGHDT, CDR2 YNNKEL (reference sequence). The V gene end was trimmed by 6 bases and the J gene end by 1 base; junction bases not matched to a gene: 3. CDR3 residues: CASSRDRSYEQYF. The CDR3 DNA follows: TGTGCCAGCAGTCGGGACAGATCCTACGAGCAGTACTTC.

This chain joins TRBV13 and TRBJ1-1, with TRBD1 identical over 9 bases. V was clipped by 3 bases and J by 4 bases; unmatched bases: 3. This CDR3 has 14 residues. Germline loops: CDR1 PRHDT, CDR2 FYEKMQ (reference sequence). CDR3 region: CASSFDRGGTEAFF. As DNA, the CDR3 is TGTGCCAGCAGCTTCGACAGGGGGGGCACTGAAGCTTTCTTT. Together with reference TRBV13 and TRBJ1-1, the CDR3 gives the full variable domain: AAGVIQSPRHLIKEKRETATLKCYPIPRHDTVYWYQQGPGQDPQFLISFYEKMQSDKGSIPDRFSAQQFSDYHSELNMSSLELGDSALYFCASSFDRGGTEAFFGQGTRLTVV.

CDR3 region: CASSLALASYEQYF. The CDR3 nucleotides read TGTGCCAGCAGCTTAGCACTGGCCTCCTACGAGCAGTACTTC. The chain combines TRBV7-2 with TRBJ2-7; D is uncertain. The CDR3 is 14 residues long. Germline CDR1 is SGHTA and CDR2 is FQGNSA. V lost 0 bases and J 0 bases, leaving 6 bases between the germline ends. Full variable domain (missing parts from reference TRBV7-2 and TRBJ2-7): GAGVSQSPSNKVTEKGKDVELRCDPISGHTALYWYRQSLGQGLEFLIYFQGNSAPDKSGLPSDRFSAERTGGSVSTLTIQRTQQEDSAVYLCASSLALASYEQYFGPGTRLTVT.

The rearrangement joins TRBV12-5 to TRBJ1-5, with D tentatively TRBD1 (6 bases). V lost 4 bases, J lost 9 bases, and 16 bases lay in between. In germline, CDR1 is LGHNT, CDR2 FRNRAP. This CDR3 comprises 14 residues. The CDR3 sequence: CASGWTDGNGPQHF. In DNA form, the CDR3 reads TGTGCTAGTGGTTGGACAGACGGTAATGGGCCCCAGCATTTT.

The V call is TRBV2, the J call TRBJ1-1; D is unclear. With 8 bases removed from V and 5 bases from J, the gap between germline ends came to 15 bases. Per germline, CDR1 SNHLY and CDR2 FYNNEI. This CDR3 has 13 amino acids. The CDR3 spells CASPDEKRTEAFF. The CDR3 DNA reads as TGTGCCAGCCCCGACGAAAAGAGGACTGAAGCTTTCTTT. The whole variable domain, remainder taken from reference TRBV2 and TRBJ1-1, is EPEVTQTPSHQVTQMGQEVILRCVPISNHLYFYWYRQILGQKVEFLVSFYNNEISEKSEIFDDQFSVERPDGSNFTLKIRSTKLEDSAMYFCASPDEKRTEAFFGQGTRLTVV.

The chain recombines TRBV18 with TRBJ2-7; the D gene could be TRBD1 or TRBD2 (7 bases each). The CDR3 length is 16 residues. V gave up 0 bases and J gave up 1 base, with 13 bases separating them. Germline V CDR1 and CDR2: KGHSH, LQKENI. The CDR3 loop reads CASSPPARGGSYEQYF. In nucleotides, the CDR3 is TGTGCCAGCTCACCACCGGCCAGGGGGGGGTCCTACGAGCAGTACTTC. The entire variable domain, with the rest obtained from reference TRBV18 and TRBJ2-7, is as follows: NAGVMQNPRHLVRRRGQEARLRCSPMKGHSHVYWYRQLPEEGLKFMVYLQKENIIDESGMPKERFSAEFPKEGPSILRIQQVVRGDSAAYFCASSPPARGGSYEQYFGPGTRLTVT.

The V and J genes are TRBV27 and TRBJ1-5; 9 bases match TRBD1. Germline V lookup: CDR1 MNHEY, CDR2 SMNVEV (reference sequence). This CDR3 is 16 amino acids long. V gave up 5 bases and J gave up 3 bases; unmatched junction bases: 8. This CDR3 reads CASSALGQGNNQPQHF. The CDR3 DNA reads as TGTGCCAGCAGTGCCCTGGGACAGGGTAACAATCAGCCCCAGCATTTT.

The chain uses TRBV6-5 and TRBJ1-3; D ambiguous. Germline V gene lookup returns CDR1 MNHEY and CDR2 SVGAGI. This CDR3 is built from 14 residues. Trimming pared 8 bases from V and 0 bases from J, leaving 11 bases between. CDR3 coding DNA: TGTGCCAGCCAGCCAGCATACTCTGGAAACACCATATATTTT. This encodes CASQPAYSGNTIYF.